A single sample is the source of the 27 T cell receptor beta chains below, sequenced in a study of blood T cell repertoires in COVID-19. Sequencing used immunoSEQ multiplex PCR; TCRdb keeps in-frame clones, though not all of them. This table has 100,000 to 110,000 clones, 70% to 90% appearing once. Sequenced material: peripheral blood. Receptors were obtained from a human donor in a cohort sampled during active COVID-19.

This sequence joins TRBV3-1 (or the pseudogene TRBV3-2) and TRBJ1-4, with unresolved D. This CDR3 region has 18 residues. V was shortened by 0 bases and J by 7 bases, with 21 bases between the two germline ends. CDR1 and CDR2 (germline): LGHDT, YNNKEL (reference sequence). CDR3 coding DNA: TGTGCCAGCAGCCAAGAATACGACTTCAGCGGGCGAGGTGAAAAACTGTTTTTT. It specifies CASSQEYDFSGRGEKLFF.

The chain uses TRBV29-1 and TRBJ1-2; D may be TRBD1 (5 bases). This CDR3 spans 13 amino acids. The germline V gene has CDR1 SQVTM and CDR2 ANQGSEA. V shed 7 bases and J shed 8 bases, with 20 bases lying between them. DNA for the CDR3: TGCAGCGCCGAAAGTACAGGTTGGCGGGGCTACACCTTC. Protein product: CSAESTGWRGYTF.

This chain connects TRBV5-1 to TRBJ2-7; TRBD2 aligns across 7 bases. Germline values: CDR1 SGHRS, CDR2 YFSETQ. J lost 2 bases, V lost 0 bases, and 5 bases had no gene match. This CDR3 has 15 amino acids. CDR3 protein: CASSLGGGRAYEQYF. CDR3 DNA sequence: TGCGCCAGCAGCTTGGGAGGCGGGAGAGCCTACGAGCAGTACTTC.

This chain links TRBV9 with TRBJ2-1; D possibly corresponds to TRBD2 (5 bases). V lost 2 bases to trimming and J lost 8 bases, with 17 bases between them. The CDR3 runs 15 residues. Germline assignment: CDR1 SGDLS and CDR2 YYNGEE. DNA for the CDR3: TGTGCCAGCAGCGTGGGAACTAGGTCTTGGGATGAGCAGTTCTTC. Translated: CASSVGTRSWDEQFF.

The rearrangement joins TRBV19 to TRBJ1-1; a weak D match, TRBD1 (5 bases). The CDR3 has 13 amino acids. V was pared by 5 bases and J by 5 bases, with 12 bases between. Germline values: CDR1 LNHDA, CDR2 SQIVND (reference sequence). The CDR3 region is CASSVRGSTEAFF. CDR3 DNA: TGTGCCAGTAGTGTTCGGGGGAGTACTGAAGCTTTCTTT.

This chain links TRBV7-2 with TRBJ2-6; D might be TRBD2 (6 bases). This CDR3 is 15 amino acids long. CDR1 is SGHTA, CDR2 FQGNSA, per germline. Trimming pared 5 bases from V and 2 bases from J, leaving 10 bases between. The CDR3 protein is CASSQGGTGANVLTF. The CDR3 bases are TGTGCCAGCAGCCAAGGAGGGACTGGGGCCAACGTCCTGACTTTC. Supplemented by reference TRBV7-2 and TRBJ2-6, the full variable domain reads GAGVSQSPSNKVTEKGKDVELRCDPISGHTALYWYRQSLGQGLEFLIYFQGNSAPDKSGLPSDRFSAERTGGSVSTLTIQRTQQEDSAVYLCASSQGGTGANVLTFGAGSRLTVL.

The chain carries TRBV15 and TRBJ1-5; D possibly corresponds to TRBD1 (5 bases). This CDR3 region has 14 residues. Trimming removed 0 bases from V and 6 bases from J, with 9 bases in between. From germline, CDR1 is LNHNV and CDR2 YYDKDF (reference sequence). The CDR3 bases are TGTGCCACCAGCAGAGACAGGGTGGGTCAGCCCCAGCATTTT. It yields the protein CATSRDRVGQPQHF.

This sequence joins TRBV19 and TRBJ1-4, with 7 bases matching TRBD1. The V gene's germline CDR1 is LNHDA and CDR2 SQIVND (reference sequence). CDR3 length: 14 amino acids. V was clipped by 6 bases and J by 3 bases; unmatched bases: 4. CDR3 bases: TGTGCCAGTAGCGCCGGGACAGCTAATGAAAAACTGTTTTTT. Translated, it gives CASSAGTANEKLFF.

DNA for the CDR3: TGTGCCAGCAGCTACGCCCGGGGGGGTAGTAAGAGCTACGAGCAGTACTTC. Its translation: CASSYARGGSKSYEQYF. V gene TRBV7-6 combines with J gene TRBJ2-7, with 8 bases matching TRBD2. Per germline, CDR1 SGHVS and CDR2 FNYEAQ. CDR3 length: 17 residues. V lost 4 bases and J lost 3; bases outside the gene matches: 14. The full variable domain, its missing parts supplied by reference TRBV7-6 and TRBJ2-7, is GAGVSQSPRYKVTKRGQDVALRCDPISGHVSLYWYRQALGQGPEFLTYFNYEAQQDKSGLPNDRFSAERPEGSISTLTIQRTEQRDSAMYRCASSYARGGSKSYEQYFGPGTRLTVT.

The V call is TRBV7-2, the J call TRBJ1-6, with TRBD1 matching 10 bases. Per germline, CDR1 SGHTA and CDR2 FQGNSA. The CDR3 is made up of 17 amino acids. V gave up 4 bases and J gave up 1 base; unmatched junction bases: 4. This CDR3 is CASSWTGGGSYNSPLHF. For the CDR3, the DNA is TGTGCCAGCAGCTGGACAGGGGGAGGTTCCTATAATTCACCCCTCCACTTT.

Note on this clone: The same CDR3 is also encoded by other DNA sequences in this sample. This rearrangement joins TRBV7-2 to TRBJ1-5; D is unclear. Germline V CDR1 and CDR2: SGHTA, FQGNSA. Trimming removed 3 bases from V and 4 bases from J, with 7 bases in between. The CDR3 is made up of 13 amino acids. Here the CDR3 DNA reads TGTGCCAGCAGCTTGGGCGCGAATCAGCCCCAGCATTTT. Translation: CASSLGANQPQHF. The whole variable domain, filled in from reference TRBV7-2 and TRBJ1-5, reads GAGVSQSPSNKVTEKGKDVELRCDPISGHTALYWYRQSLGQGLEFLIYFQGNSAPDKSGLPSDRFSAERTGGSVSTLTIQRTQQEDSAVYLCASSLGANQPQHFGDGTRLSIL.

The chain couples TRBV6-5 to TRBJ1-6; 7 nucleotides match TRBD1. The CDR3 consists of 16 residues. Germline V gene lookup returns CDR1 MNHEY and CDR2 SVGAGI. The V gene end was trimmed by 2 bases and the J gene end by 7 bases; junction bases not matched to a gene: 8. The CDR3 region has the DNA TGTGCCAGCAGTTACGGACCAGGGGGGAGCAATTCACCCCTCCACTTT. This codes for CASSYGPGGSNSPLHF.

The V gene is TRBV6-5, the J gene TRBJ1-6; D call uncertain. Germline CDR1 and CDR2: MNHEY and SVGAGI. This CDR3 spans 14 amino acids. The CDR3 spells CASKTGKGNSPLHF. CDR3 DNA: TGTGCTAGTAAGACGGGAAAGGGCAATTCACCCCTCCACTTT.

The genes are TRBV11-3 and TRBJ2-5; possibly TRBD2 for D (6 bases). This CDR3 has 14 residues. V was pared by 5 bases and J by 4 bases, with 14 bases between. Germline CDR1 and CDR2: SGHNT and YENEEA. The CDR3 bases are TGTGCCAGCAGCCCCGGAGGGCCAGCAGAGACCCAGTACTTC. It codes for CASSPGGPAETQYF.

This rearrangement joins TRBV2 to TRBJ1-2; no reliable D call. The V gene lost 7 bases and the J gene lost 7 bases, with 10 bases spanning the gap. CDR1 SNHLY and CDR2 FYNNEI come from the germline V gene. This CDR3 is built from 11 residues. The CDR3 region is CASKPRGGYTF. CDR3 DNA sequence: TGTGCCAGCAAGCCCCGGGGTGGCTACACCTTC. Full variable domain (rest looked up from reference TRBV2 and TRBJ1-2): EPEVTQTPSHQVTQMGQEVILRCVPISNHLYFYWYRQILGQKVEFLVSFYNNEISEKSEIFDDQFSVERPDGSNFTLKIRSTKLEDSAMYFCASKPRGGYTFGSGTRLTVV.

The V and J genes are TRBV29-1 and TRBJ2-3; D might be TRBD1 (6 bases). The CDR3 extends over 13 amino acids. V was cut by 2 bases and J by 6 bases, with 12 bases left in between. Germline loops: CDR1 SQVTM, CDR2 ANQGSEA. In DNA, the CDR3 is TGCAGCGTTGAACTGGGGGCTGGTGATACGCAGTATTTT. This translates into CSVELGAGDTQYF.

Notes on this clone: Other nucleotide sequences in the sample specify the same CDR3. The CDR3, as DNA: TGTGCCAGCTCACCGGACAGAAATCAGCCCCAGCATTTT. Translated: CASSPDRNQPQHF. V and J are TRBV18 and TRBJ1-5, with D possibly being TRBD1 (6 bases). V was pared by 3 bases and J by 4 bases, with 7 bases between. Germline assignment: CDR1 KGHSH and CDR2 LQKENI. There are 13 residues in the CDR3.

This clone was counted a single time. The chain couples TRBV5-4 to TRBJ2-5; no firm D call. Germline CDR1 SGHNT, CDR2 YYREEE (reference sequence). Trimming took off 0 bases at V and 3 bases at J, with 9 bases between the two ends. This CDR3 is 14 amino acids long. CDR3 residues: CASSLASVKETQYF. CDR3 DNA: TGTGCCAGCAGCTTGGCGAGTGTAAAAGAGACCCAGTACTTC.

This clone was observed a few times. The chain employs TRBV7-9 and TRBJ1-5, with 11 positions matching TRBD1. Trimming removed 5 bases from V and 0 bases from J; junction bases left unmatched: 6. From germline, CDR1 is SEHNR and CDR2 FQNEAQ (reference sequence). The CDR3 spans 17 residues. CDR3 coding DNA: TGTGCCAGCAGCCGAGGACAGGGGGCATATAGCAATCAGCCCCAGCATTTT. It yields the protein CASSRGQGAYSNQPQHF.

The rearrangement links TRBV20-1 to TRBJ1-1; 7 bases line up with TRBD1. The germline gives CDR1 DFQATT, CDR2 SNEGSKA (reference sequence). This CDR3 has 11 amino acids. J lost 5 bases, V lost 5 bases, and 2 bases had no gene match. The CDR3 protein is CSAGTATEAFF. The CDR3 DNA reads as TGCAGTGCTGGGACAGCTACTGAAGCTTTCTTT.

The V gene is TRBV27, the J gene TRBJ1-1, with D uncertain. V lost 3 bases, J lost 2 bases, and 13 bases lay in between. The germline CDR1 and CDR2 sequences are MNHEY and SMNVEV (reference sequence). The CDR3 runs to 15 residues. CDR3 sequence: CASSLGREGNTEAFF. CDR3 sequence (DNA): TGTGCCAGCAGTTTGGGGAGGGAGGGTAACACTGAAGCTTTCTTT.

V is TRBV5-1 and J is TRBJ2-1, with 15 nucleotides matching TRBD2. Trimming removed 4 bases from V and 8 bases from J; junction bases left unmatched: 4. Germline V gene data show CDR1 as SGHRS and CDR2 as YFSETQ. This CDR3 comprises 15 residues. The CDR3 nucleotides are TGCGCCAGCAGCCTCGGACTAGCGGGAGGGGATGAGCAGTTCTTC. Its protein is CASSLGLAGGDEQFF.

This clone occurred a few times. The rearrangement uses TRBV6-2 or TRBV6-3 and TRBJ2-7; no clear D gene. From germline, CDR1 is MNHEY and CDR2 SVGEGT. V dropped 0 bases and J dropped 6 bases, with 12 bases sitting between them. The CDR3 is made up of 14 amino acids. DNA for the CDR3: TGTGCCAGCAGTTACTCAACTGAATGGAGCGAGCAGTACTTC. This translates into CASSYSTEWSEQYF.

This chain joins TRBV5-1 and TRBJ2-7, with TRBD2 identical over 8 bases. V was pared by 4 bases and J by 6 bases, with 12 bases of the junction left unmatched. CDR1 is SGHRS and CDR2 is YFSETQ in the germline V gene. The CDR3 is 15 amino acids. The CDR3 nucleotides are TGCGCCAGCAGCCCAACCGGGGGGGGCGGTGGCGAGCAGTACTTC. Translating it yields CASSPTGGGGGEQYF.

The count of this clone is one. The chain combines TRBV5-8 with TRBJ2-5; D is undetermined. The J call may be in error: the DNA end matches TRBJ2-7 better. From germline, CDR1 is SGHTS and CDR2 YDEGEE. The CDR3 has 11 residues. The CDR3 sequence is CASSLGYEQYF. CDR3 DNA sequence: TGTGCCAGCAGCTTGGGATACGAGCAGTACTTC.

This clone was found once. This rearrangement joins TRBV3-1 (or the pseudogene TRBV3-2) to TRBJ1-2, with TRBD1 identical over 7 bases. After removal of 5 bases from V and 4 bases from J, the junction contained 10 bases not matched to a gene. This CDR3 spans 15 amino acids. Germline V gives CDR1 LGHDT, CDR2 YNNKEL (reference sequence). The DNA of the CDR3 is TGTGCCAGCAGCTCCAACCACAGGGGTGGCTATGGCTACACCTTC. As protein: CASSSNHRGGYGYTF.

This sequence joins TRBV19 and TRBJ2-1, with 7 bases aligning to TRBD2. There are 18 residues in the CDR3. The junction had 16 bases not matched to a gene; V was cut back by 4 bases and J by 4 bases. Germline V gene sequence: CDR1 LNHDA, CDR2 SQIVND (reference sequence). The CDR3 nucleotides read TGTGCCAGTAGTAGCATACGGGCTAGCGGAGGGTCATACAATGAGCAGTTCTTC. It translates to CASSSIRASGGSYNEQFF.